One sample yielded the 10 T cell receptor beta chains listed below, sequenced in a study of shared clonotypes between healthy human individuals. TCRdb's table, derived via immunoSEQ multiplex PCR, lists solely in-frame clones and lacks some. The table records some 1 million clones, more than 60% of them present only once. The sequenced sample consisted of memory CD4+ T cells sorted from blood. Subset indicated: CD45RA-negative fraction. Every receptor here comes from a man aged 18 to 29 in good health.

V and J are TRBV18 and TRBJ2-2, with a possible D match to TRBD1 (5 bases). The CDR3 consists of 17 residues. The V gene lost 0 bases and the J gene lost 0 bases, with 11 bases spanning the gap. Per germline, CDR1 KGHSH and CDR2 LQKENI. The CDR3 is CASSPPEQGSNTGELFF. In DNA form, the CDR3 reads TGTGCCAGCTCACCACCCGAGCAGGGTTCGAACACCGGGGAGCTGTTTTTT.

This chain uses TRBV30 with TRBJ1-5; D is possibly TRBD1 (5 bases). V was pared by 7 bases and J by 7 bases, with 14 bases between. CDR1 GTSNPN and CDR2 SVGIG come from the germline V gene (reference sequence). The CDR3 extends over 12 amino acids. Here the CDR3 reads CAYRGPGQPQHF. In DNA form, the CDR3 reads TGTGCCTATAGGGGTCCGGGCCAGCCCCAGCATTTT.

The rearrangement joins TRBV10-3 to TRBJ2-7; D is unresolved. Germline V gene lookup returns CDR1 ENHRY and CDR2 SYGVKD. Trimming shortened V by 0 bases and J by 6 bases, and 9 bases separated the two germline ends. There are 13 residues in the CDR3. The DNA for the CDR3 is TGTGCCATCAGTGAGTCGACGCGAAGCGAGCAGTACTTC. The encoded protein is CAISESTRSEQYF.

This chain uses TRBV19 with TRBJ1-4, with D unclear. Germline V gene data show CDR1 as LNHDA and CDR2 as SQIVND (reference sequence). The length of the CDR3 is 14 residues. Trimming pared 5 bases from V and 5 bases from J, leaving 12 bases between. CDR3: CASSLSVLNEKLFF. CDR3 coding DNA: TGTGCCAGTAGTTTATCGGTCCTAAATGAAAAACTGTTTTTT.

V is TRBV2 and J is TRBJ1-2; weak D call: TRBD1 (6 bases). With 7 bases removed from V and 9 bases from J, the gap between germline ends came to 18 bases. Per the germline V gene, CDR1 is SNHLY and CDR2 is FYNNEI. CDR3 size: 13 residues. This chain's CDR3 is CASKQGPGESYTF. The CDR3 DNA reads as TGTGCCAGCAAACAGGGTCCGGGCGAGAGCTACACCTTC.

V usage is TRBV10-3 and J usage is TRBJ1-1, with D hard to call. Germline CDR1 reads ENHRY; CDR2 reads SYGVKD. This CDR3 comprises 13 residues. Trimming shortened V by 2 bases and J by 4 bases, and 8 bases separated the two germline ends. The CDR3 loop is CAISELMSTEAFF. DNA for the CDR3: TGTGCCATCAGTGAGCTGATGAGCACTGAAGCTTTCTTT.

This clone was seen just once. The V gene is TRBV28, the J gene TRBJ2-3; possible D gene TRBD2, 6 bases. The CDR3 loop spans 15 amino acids. Germline loops: CDR1 MDHEN, CDR2 SYDVKM. V was clipped by 4 bases and J by 1 base, with 12 bases between them. The CDR3 spells CASSSTGLGTDTQYF. The CDR3 DNA sequence: TGTGCCAGCAGTTCAACGGGACTCGGCACAGATACGCAGTATTTT.

The V gene is TRBV5-1, the J gene TRBJ2-1, with 10 bases matching TRBD2. Trimming cost V 1 base and J 7 bases; bases outside gene matches: 17. The germline V gene encodes CDR1 SGHRS and CDR2 YFSETQ. The CDR3 covers 19 residues. CDR3 coding DNA: TGCGCCAGCAGCTTGCTAATAGCGGGGGGAGCCTTTCCTGGGAATGAGCAGTTCTTC. It specifies CASSLLIAGGAFPGNEQFF.

This clone was observed a single time. The V call is TRBV7-8, the J call TRBJ1-5; 7 bases are shared with TRBD1. Germline values: CDR1 SGHVS, CDR2 FQNEAQ. Trimming took 1 base from V and 1 from J; bases not matched to a gene: 4. This CDR3 comprises 16 residues. CDR3 region: CASSLEGGGSNQPQHF. CDR3 nucleotide sequence: TGTGCCAGCAGCTTAGAAGGGGGCGGAAGCAATCAGCCCCAGCATTTT.

The CDR3 DNA reads as TGTGCCAGCAGGCGCGGGGCAACCTACAATGAGCAGTTCTTC. This sequence encodes CASRRGATYNEQFF. The J gene is TRBJ2-1, the V gene TRBV6-6; the D gene is possibly TRBD2 (6 bases). The CDR3 contains 14 residues. V was cut by 6 bases and J by 2 bases, with 11 bases left in between. Looked up from germline, CDR1 is MNHNY and CDR2 is SVGAGI (reference sequence).